These 11 T cell receptor beta chains were sequenced from one sample in a study of cytomegalovirus exposure and HLA in healthy donors. PCR amplification relied on 60 Vbeta primers (plus 13 Jbeta primers). TCRdb keeps only in-frame clones here, not all; method: immunoSEQ multiplex PCR. The table records 150,000 to 200,000 clones, roughly 79% of them present only once. The sequenced sample was PBMCs. These receptor sequences come from a woman between 40 and 55 years old in good health and CMV-seronegative.

The CDR3 spells CASSLSDLENTEAFF. The CDR3 bases are TGTGCCAGCAGCTTATCGGACTTGGAGAACACTGAAGCTTTCTTT. The chain joins TRBV11-3 to TRBJ1-1, with D hard to call. Trimming pared 2 bases from V and 1 base from J, leaving 11 bases between. CDR1 is SGHNT, CDR2 YENEEA, per germline. The CDR3 covers 15 residues.

The rearrangement uses TRBV7-3 and TRBJ2-1, with TRBD2 matching 10 bases. This CDR3 has 15 residues. Germline CDR1 SGHTA, CDR2 FQGTGA. With V trimmed by 5 bases and J by 7 bases, 8 bases remained unmatched. CDR3 loop: CASSPGLATGNEQFF. CDR3 bases: TGTGCCAGCAGCCCGGGACTAGCGACTGGGAATGAGCAGTTCTTC.

The chain is built from TRBV30 and TRBJ2-1; D remains ambiguous. The CDR3 has 13 residues. The germline CDR1 and CDR2 sequences are GTSNPN and SVGIG (reference sequence). The V end lost 4 bases, the J end lost 6 bases, and 13 bases lay between the germline ends. The CDR3 protein is CAWTPPKSNEQFF. The CDR3 region has the DNA TGTGCCTGGACCCCCCCTAAAAGCAATGAGCAGTTCTTC.

The CDR3 DNA sequence: TGTGCCAGCAGCTTAGAGAGGGGGGGTTTGCCCTACGAGCAGTACTTC. Its translation is CASSLERGGLPYEQYF. The chain recombines TRBV7-8 with TRBJ2-7; a weak D match, TRBD2 (7 bases). The CDR3 is 16 residues long. Looked up from germline, CDR1 is SGHVS and CDR2 is FQNEAQ. Trimming took 1 base from V and 2 from J, leaving 15 bases between them. Filled out from reference TRBV7-8 and TRBJ2-7, the complete variable domain reads GAGVSQSPRYKVAKRGQDVALRCDPISGHVSLFWYQQALGQGPEFLTYFQNEAQLDKSGLPSDRFFAERPEGSVSTLKIQRTQQEDSAVYLCASSLERGGLPYEQYFGPGTRLTVT.

Worth noting for this clone: The sample carries other DNA sequences with the same CDR3. The chain carries TRBV5-1 and TRBJ2-7; 8 nucleotides line up with TRBD1. The CDR3 contains 14 residues. The V segment lost 4 bases and the J segment 2 bases; nucleotides outside the gene matches: 5. Germline assignment: CDR1 SGHRS and CDR2 YFSETQ. CDR3 nucleotides: TGCGCCAGCAGCCCCCCGGGACAGGCCTACGAGCAGTACTTC. Amino acid sequence: CASSPPGQAYEQYF.

This clone was counted only a few times. This chain connects TRBV4-1 to TRBJ1-1; unclear D gene. Trimming shortened V by 0 bases and J by 4 bases, and 12 bases separated the two germline ends. Germline CDR1 MGHRA, CDR2 YSYEKL. This CDR3 comprises 15 residues. The CDR3: CASSQESTLLTEAFF. Here the CDR3 DNA reads TGCGCCAGCAGCCAAGAGTCAACGTTACTCACTGAAGCTTTCTTT.

The J gene is TRBJ2-7, the V gene TRBV14; D is perhaps TRBD2 (6 bases). The germline gives CDR1 SGHDN, CDR2 FVKESK. Trimming stripped 4 bases from V and 9 bases from J, with 19 bases between. The CDR3 sequence is 14 residues long. CDR3 protein: CASSRGTGAGWQYF. CDR3 nucleotides: TGTGCCAGCAGCCGGGGGACTGGGGCGGGATGGCAGTACTTC.

V is TRBV6-5 and J is TRBJ2-7; a weak D match, TRBD1 (6 bases). Germline V CDR1 and CDR2: MNHEY, SVGAGI. This CDR3 is built from 12 residues. Trimming shortened V by 11 bases and J by 3 bases, and 14 bases separated the two germline ends. Written as DNA, the CDR3 is TGTGCCGTACAGGGTTCAGACTACGAGCAGTACTTC. Translated, it gives CAVQGSDYEQYF.

This clone has a single count. The genes are TRBV6-1 and TRBJ1-3; TRBD1 might be the D (6 bases). V dropped 1 base and J dropped 0 bases, with 10 bases sitting between them. CDR3 size: 16 residues. The V gene's germline CDR1 is MNHNS and CDR2 SASEGT. The CDR3 sequence is CASSEGTAGSGNTIYF. The CDR3 DNA follows: TGTGCCAGCAGTGAAGGGACAGCTGGCTCTGGAAACACCATATATTTT.

The rearrangement uses TRBV7-3 and TRBJ2-7; D unclear. Germline V lookup: CDR1 SGHTA, CDR2 FQGTGA. The CDR3 runs to 11 residues. The V end lost 5 bases, the J end lost 4 bases, and 6 bases lay between the germline ends. CDR3 sequence reads: CASSVLYEQYF. The DNA for the CDR3 is TGTGCCAGCAGCGTATTATACGAGCAGTACTTC.

The chain recombines TRBV28 with TRBJ1-5; 7 bases map to TRBD1. CDR1 MDHEN and CDR2 SYDVKM come from the germline V gene. After removal of 0 bases from V and 2 bases from J, the junction contained 4 bases not matched to a gene. This CDR3 region has 16 residues. CDR3 sequence: CASSLWEGGGNQPQHF. The CDR3, as DNA: TGTGCCAGCAGTTTATGGGAAGGGGGCGGCAATCAGCCCCAGCATTTT.